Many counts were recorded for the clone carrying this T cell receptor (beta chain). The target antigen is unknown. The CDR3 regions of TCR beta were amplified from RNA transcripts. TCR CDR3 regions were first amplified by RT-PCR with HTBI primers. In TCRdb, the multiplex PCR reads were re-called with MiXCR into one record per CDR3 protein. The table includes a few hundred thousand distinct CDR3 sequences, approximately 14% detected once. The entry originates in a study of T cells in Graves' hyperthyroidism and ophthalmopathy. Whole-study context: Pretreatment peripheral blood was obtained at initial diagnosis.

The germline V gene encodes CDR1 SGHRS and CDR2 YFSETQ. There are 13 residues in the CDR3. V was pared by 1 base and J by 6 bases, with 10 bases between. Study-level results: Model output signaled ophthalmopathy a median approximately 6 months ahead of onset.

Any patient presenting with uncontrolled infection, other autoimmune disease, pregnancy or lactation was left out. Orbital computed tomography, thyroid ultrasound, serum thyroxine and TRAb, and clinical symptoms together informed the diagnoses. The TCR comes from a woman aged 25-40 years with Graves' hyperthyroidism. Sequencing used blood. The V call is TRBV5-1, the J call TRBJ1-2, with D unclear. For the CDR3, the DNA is TGCGCCAGCAGCTTGCCAGGATCGGATGGCTACACCTTC. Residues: CASSLPGSDGYTF.